The 26 T cell receptor beta chains below all came from one sample that was sequenced in a study of regulatory T cells in long-lasting Graves disease. Combining iRepertoire HTBI primers with Arm-PCR of CDR3 regions, the authors built TCR beta libraries. TCRdb reprocessed the multiplex PCR reads with MiXCR, giving one entry per CDR3 protein. The repertoire has hundreds of thousands of distinct CDR3 sequences, roughly a fifth of them found once; the top ten carry 7.1%. Time point denoted: persistent/refractory GD, antithyroid drugs over 5 years with positive TRAb. PBMCs were the source of the RNA used for TCR sequencing. The source was peripheral blood mononuclear cells (PBMCs), collected when the disease was refractory, from a patient treated with antithyroid drugs. Receptors were obtained from a female donor with Graves disease.

This clonotype was picked up many times. The chain employs TRBV28 and TRBJ2-6, with D hard to call. Trimming removed 7 bases from V and 0 bases from J, with 10 bases in between. The germline V gene encodes CDR1 MDHEN and CDR2 SYDVKM. CDR3 size: 15 residues. Here the CDR3 DNA reads TGTGCCAGCACTGAGAGGACCTCTGGGGCCAACGTCCTGACTTTC. Residues: CASTERTSGANVLTF.

This clonotype was seen ten or more times. CDR3 sequence reads: CASSSVPGATGELFF. The CDR3 coding sequence is TGCGCCAGCAGCTCAGTCCCAGGCGCCACCGGGGAGCTGTTTTTT. The rearrangement joins TRBV5-1 to TRBJ2-2, with D hard to call. The V end lost 3 bases, the J end lost 4 bases, and 13 bases lay between the germline ends. The CDR3 is 15 residues long. CDR1 SGHRS and CDR2 YFSETQ come from the germline V gene.

This clonotype was detected a few times. The V gene is TRBV27, the J gene TRBJ2-1; D may be TRBD1 (6 bases). The V end lost 3 bases, the J end lost 5 bases, and 8 bases lay between the germline ends. Germline values: CDR1 MNHEY, CDR2 SMNVEV (reference sequence). The CDR3 totals 13 residues. The CDR3: CASSFRTDNEQFF. CDR3 bases: TGTGCCAGCAGTTTTAGGACAGACAATGAGCAGTTCTTC.

In this sample, this clonotype turned up many times. The chain links TRBV19 to TRBJ2-2, with 9 bases lining up with TRBD2. The trim removed 8 bases at V and 4 bases at J, leaving 11 bases unmatched. CDR3 length: 16 residues. Germline assignment: CDR1 LNHDA and CDR2 SQIVND (reference sequence). The CDR3 DNA reads as TGTGCCAGTGCTGAGACTAGCGGAGCACGCACCGGGGAGCTGTTTTTT. This gives the protein CASAETSGARTGELFF. Drawing the rest from reference TRBV19 and TRBJ2-2, the complete variable domain is DGGITQSPKYLFRKEGQNVTLSCEQNLNHDAMYWYRQDPGQGLRLIYYSQIVNDFQKGDIAEGYSVSREKKESFPLTVTSAQKNPTAFYLCASAETSGARTGELFFGEGSRLTVL.

The rearrangement uses TRBV7-3 and TRBJ2-2; 7 bases align to TRBD2. Unmatched junction bases numbered 6, after V lost 5 bases and J lost 3 bases. Germline V gives CDR1 SGHTA, CDR2 FQGTGA. The CDR3 has 15 residues. The CDR3: CASSRGTTDTGELFF. CDR3 DNA sequence: TGTGCCAGCAGCAGAGGGACTACCGACACCGGGGAGCTGTTTTTT.

Many counts were recorded for this clonotype. The chain has TRBV12-3 or TRBV12-4 and TRBJ1-2, with 8 bases that match TRBD1. The CDR3 contains 15 residues. V was pared by 5 bases and J by 13 bases, with 18 bases of the junction left unmatched. The CDR3 nucleotides are TGTGCCAGCAGTCAGACGGGGGACAGGAGTTCCCGGTGCACCTTC. Protein: CASSQTGDRSSRCTF.

The sample holds many counts of this clonotype. The chain combines TRBV12-3 or TRBV12-4 with TRBJ1-2; a weak D match, TRBD1 (6 bases). V was pared by 1 base and J by 6 bases, with 9 bases between. The CDR3 spans 13 residues. CDR3 loop: CASSLGTGNGYTF. In nucleotides, the CDR3 is TGTGCCAGCAGTTTAGGAACAGGGAATGGCTACACCTTC.

The chain recombines TRBV24-1 with TRBJ2-7; no reliable D call. CDR1 KGHDR and CDR2 SFDVKD come from the germline V gene. V shed 5 bases and J shed 0 bases, with 7 bases lying between them. The CDR3 totals 13 residues. DNA of the CDR3: TGTGCCACCAGTGGGCAGGACTCCTACGAGCAGTACTTC. This translates into CATSGQDSYEQYF.

This clonotype was counted ten times or more. The rearrangement joins TRBV28 to TRBJ1-5; D might be TRBD1 (6 bases). V gave up 5 bases and J gave up 7 bases, with 21 bases separating them. The CDR3 contains 16 residues. CDR1 is MDHEN, CDR2 SYDVKM, per germline. The DNA for the CDR3 is TGTGCCAGCAGTCCCCGCTGGTCGGGGGCGGGACAGCCCCAGCATTTT. It codes for CASSPRWSGAGQPQHF.

This clonotype occurred a few times. The chain is built from TRBV5-4 and TRBJ1-1; TRBD1 agrees at 12 bases. The CDR3 is 19 amino acids. The germline V gene encodes CDR1 SGHNT and CDR2 YYREEE (reference sequence). With 0 bases clipped from V and 4 bases from J, the junction kept 13 bases outside the gene matches. Here the CDR3 reads CASSLVILSGQGARTEAFF. Written as DNA, the CDR3 is TGTGCCAGCAGCTTGGTCATTCTCTCGGGACAGGGGGCTCGCACTGAAGCTTTCTTT.

This clonotype was seen ten or more times. The genes are TRBV27 and TRBJ1-1; a weak D match, TRBD1 (6 bases). CDR1 and CDR2 from the germline V gene are MNHEY and SMNVEV (reference sequence). This CDR3 is 15 amino acids long. V was cut by 6 bases and J by 5 bases, with 19 bases left in between. CDR3 in amino acids: CASSAGVTGLTEAFF. CDR3 bases: TGTGCCAGCAGCGCTGGGGTTACAGGGTTAACTGAAGCTTTCTTT.

The table lists this clonotype with many counts. The gene calls are TRBV12-3 or TRBV12-4 and TRBJ1-2, with D tentatively TRBD1 (5 bases). The CDR3 has 13 amino acids. The V and J ends lost 3 bases and 4 bases respectively, with 9 bases between them. The CDR3 spells CASSLGEAYGYTF. In nucleotides, the CDR3 is TGTGCCAGCAGTTTGGGGGAAGCCTATGGCTACACCTTC.

This sequence joins TRBV19 and TRBJ1-1; no firm D call. The CDR3 is 14 residues long. Trimming removed 5 bases from V and 6 bases from J, with 16 bases in between. Germline CDR1 and CDR2: LNHDA and SQIVND (reference sequence). The CDR3 protein is CASSYLGDAAEAFF. CDR3 bases: TGTGCCAGTAGTTATTTGGGAGATGCGGCTGAAGCTTTCTTT.

There are many counts of this clonotype. This chain connects TRBV10-3 to TRBJ2-5, with 10 bases lining up with TRBD2. There are 15 residues in the CDR3. The V gene end was trimmed by 9 bases and the J gene end by 4 bases; junction bases not matched to a gene: 11. Germline CDR1 and CDR2: ENHRY and SYGVKD. CDR3: CAMSSSGGAAETQYF. For the CDR3, the DNA is TGTGCCATGTCCTCAAGCGGGGGGGCCGCAGAGACCCAGTACTTC.

This clonotype showed up just a few times. The rearrangement uses TRBV7-8 and TRBJ2-1; TRBD1 is a possible D gene (6 bases). The germline CDR1 and CDR2 sequences are SGHVS and FQNEAQ. This CDR3 has 17 residues. The V end lost 5 bases, the J end lost 3 bases, and 20 bases lay between the germline ends. As DNA, the CDR3 is TGTGCCAGCAGCACGCGGAGCGGTGGGGGCTTCTACAATGAGCAGTTCTTC. This codes for CASSTRSGGGFYNEQFF.

The chain links TRBV3-1 to TRBJ1-1; D remains ambiguous. The CDR3 has 15 amino acids. CDR1 and CDR2 (germline): LGHDT, YNNKEL (reference sequence). The V and J ends lost 1 base and 1 base respectively, with 10 bases between them. The CDR3 DNA reads as TGTGCCAGCAGCCAAGTTTCGGAAACGAACACTGAAGCTTTCTTT. Translated, it gives CASSQVSETNTEAFF.

This chain connects TRBV19 to TRBJ1-4; a weak D match, TRBD1 (6 bases). The CDR3 covers 15 residues. CDR1 is LNHDA and CDR2 is SQIVND in the germline V gene (reference sequence). Trimming shortened V by 7 bases and J by 0 bases, and 12 bases separated the two germline ends. The CDR3 reads CASKDSLATNEKLFF. CDR3 DNA sequence: TGTGCCAGTAAGGACAGCCTTGCAACTAATGAAAAACTGTTTTTT.

The chain carries TRBV30 and TRBJ1-5; D gene ambiguous. CDR3 size: 13 residues. CDR1 and CDR2 (germline): GTSNPN, SVGIG (reference sequence). Trimming removed 5 bases at V and 6 bases at J, with 14 bases between. DNA of the CDR3: TGTGCCTGGGGGAAGCGGGGAAGTCAGCCCCAGCATTTT. Translation gives CAWGKRGSQPQHF. The variable domain in full, with the rest retrieved from reference TRBV30 and TRBJ1-5, is SQTIHQWPATLVQPVGSPLSLECTVEGTSNPNLYWYRQAAGRGLQLLFYSVGIGQISSEVPQNLSASRPQDRQFILSSKKLLLSDSGFYLCAWGKRGSQPQHFGDGTRLSIL.

This clonotype was detected ten times or more. CDR3 in DNA: TGTGCCTGGACTTTCGGCCTTGGCTACACCTTC. Translation: CAWTFGLGYTF. The chain combines TRBV30 with TRBJ1-2; D unclear. The V gene's germline CDR1 is GTSNPN and CDR2 SVGIG (reference sequence). The CDR3 sequence is 11 residues long. V lost 4 bases, J lost 7 bases, and 10 bases lay in between.

The chain carries TRBV10-3 and TRBJ2-5; D tentatively fits TRBD1 or TRBD2 (5 bases each). This CDR3 has 13 residues. CDR1 is ENHRY, CDR2 SYGVKD, per germline. V was cut by 3 bases and J by 4 bases, with 9 bases left in between. The CDR3, as DNA: TGTGCCATCAGTGAATGGGACCGAGAGACCCAGTACTTC. It translates to CAISEWDRETQYF.

This clonotype was seen ten or more times. This chain connects TRBV5-5 to TRBJ1-1, with 9 positions matching TRBD1. Unmatched junction bases numbered 11, after V lost 3 bases and J lost 2 bases. The germline V gene encodes CDR1 SGHKS and CDR2 YYEKEE (reference sequence). The CDR3 sequence is 17 residues long. The CDR3 bases are TGTGCCAGCAGCTCCACTCGATCGGGACAGGGAAACACTGAAGCTTTCTTT. Protein: CASSSTRSGQGNTEAFF.

This clonotype was observed at least ten times. The chain employs TRBV28 and TRBJ1-2; D is uncertain. Trimming left V 4 bases short and J 3 bases short, with 12 bases between. The length of the CDR3 is 14 residues. Germline CDR1 is MDHEN and CDR2 is SYDVKM. In DNA form, the CDR3 reads TGTGCCAGCAGTTCACAGAGGTTAGACTATGGCTACACCTTC. As protein: CASSSQRLDYGYTF.

This clonotype has only a few counts. This chain joins TRBV6-1 and TRBJ2-7; D may be TRBD1 or TRBD2 (5 bases each). Germline loops: CDR1 MNHNS, CDR2 SASEGT. The length of the CDR3 is 17 residues. V lost 7 bases and J 2 bases, leaving 24 bases between the germline ends. The CDR3 coding sequence is TGTGCCAGCACCAACCTGGGACCGGCTAGCCGCGCCTACGAGCAGTACTTC. It encodes CASTNLGPASRAYEQYF.

V is TRBV6-2 or TRBV6-3 and J is TRBJ2-1; possible D gene TRBD1, 5 bases. The CDR3 loop spans 13 amino acids. V was pared by 5 bases and J by 8 bases, with 13 bases between. Germline-derived CDR1 and CDR2 are MNHEY and SVGEGT. Written as DNA, the CDR3 is TGTGCCAGCAGTCAGGGATATGCTGATGAGCAGTTCTTC. This sequence encodes CASSQGYADEQFF.

This clonotype was recorded many times. The chain uses TRBV6-1 and TRBJ2-7, with D tentatively TRBD2 (5 bases). Trimming took off 7 bases at V and 6 bases at J, with 22 bases between the two ends. The CDR3 is 15 residues long. In germline, CDR1 is MNHNS, CDR2 SASEGT. The CDR3 region is CASTLASRDLSEQYF. CDR3 coding DNA: TGTGCCAGCACCCTCGCGTCTCGGGATTTGTCCGAGCAGTACTTC.

This clonotype turned up a few times. V usage is TRBV30 and J usage is TRBJ1-3; D unclear. This CDR3 contains 12 residues. Germline values: CDR1 GTSNPN, CDR2 SVGIG (reference sequence). The CDR3 DNA is TGTGCTTACAGCGTCTCTGGAAACACCATATATTTT. It is translated as CAYSVSGNTIYF.